Shown below are 23 T cell receptor beta chains from a single sample sequenced in a study of blood T cell repertoires in COVID-19. Method: immunoSEQ multiplex PCR; TCRdb's copy keeps in-frame clones and lacks some. The table lists about 140,000 clones, over 80% of them singletons. Sequencing was performed on peripheral blood. The receptors shown here come from an elderly woman with acute or convalescent COVID-19.

The chain employs TRBV6-5 and TRBJ1-2; D is unresolved. The CDR3 length is 14 residues. The germline V gene encodes CDR1 MNHEY and CDR2 SVGAGI. Trimming took 2 bases from V and 7 from J, leaving 14 bases between them. CDR3 in amino acids: CASSYTRARPGYTF. Here the CDR3 DNA reads TGTGCCAGCAGTTACACGCGGGCGCGGCCTGGCTACACCTTC.

This chain joins TRBV6-5 and TRBJ2-7, with TRBD2 as a possible D gene (5 bases). Trimming removed 0 bases from V and 2 bases from J, with 8 bases in between. The length of the CDR3 is 14 residues. Germline assignment: CDR1 MNHEY and CDR2 SVGAGI. The CDR3 DNA sequence: TGTGCCAGCAGTTACTCTTCCGGGGCCTACGAGCAGTACTTC. This translates into CASSYSSGAYEQYF.

V gene TRBV2 combines with J gene TRBJ2-1; D may be TRBD2 (7 bases). This CDR3 region has 14 residues. V was pared by 4 bases and J by 10 bases, with 17 bases between. Germline assignment: CDR1 SNHLY and CDR2 FYNNEI. The CDR3 here is CASSGEGGLGEQFF. DNA for the CDR3: TGTGCCAGCAGTGGTGAGGGGGGGCTAGGAGAGCAGTTCTTC.

The chain is built from TRBV6-5 and TRBJ1-2; TRBD1 matches at 7 bases. The CDR3 spans 13 residues. Germline-derived CDR1 and CDR2 are MNHEY and SVGAGI. The junction had 14 bases not matched to a gene; V was cut back by 11 bases and J by 8 bases. DNA for the CDR3: TGTGCCGCACGGACAGGCGACCTGGGGGGCTACACCTTC. This codes for CAARTGDLGGYTF.

This clone was detected once. The rearrangement joins TRBV7-2 to TRBJ1-2, with TRBD1 matching over 7 bases. The CDR3 covers 14 residues. The J segment lost 4 bases and the V segment lost 3 bases, leaving 5 bases of the junction unmatched. The germline V gene has CDR1 SGHTA and CDR2 FQGNSA. DNA for the CDR3: TGTGCCAGCAGCTTGGGACAGCCCTCCTATGGCTACACCTTC. Translation gives CASSLGQPSYGYTF.

With regard to this clone: At one end the junction does not follow the germline gene, possibly because of a read error. The V gene is TRBV7-7, the J gene TRBJ2-7; the D gene could be TRBD1 or TRBD2 (5 bases each). CDR3 length: 15 residues. Germline CDR1 is SSHAT and CDR2 is FNYEAQ (reference sequence). CDR3 bases: TGTGCTAGCAGCTTAGAGGGGCGTGAAAGACACGAGCAGTACTTC. This encodes CASSLEGRERHEQYF.

The rearrangement uses TRBV7-9 and TRBJ1-5, with D possibly matching TRBD1 (6 bases). The ends were cut back, 1 base at V and 4 bases at J, with 11 bases in the middle. CDR1 is SEHNR, CDR2 FQNEAQ, per germline (reference sequence). This CDR3 spans 15 amino acids. The CDR3: CASSLGSQGNQPQHF. DNA for the CDR3: TGTGCCAGCAGCTTAGGTTCCCAGGGGAATCAGCCCCAGCATTTT.

This CDR3 reads CASSFPGQGDNEQFF. CDR3 coding DNA: TGCGCCAGCAGCTTTCCGGGACAGGGAGACAATGAGCAGTTCTTC. This chain joins TRBV5-1 and TRBJ2-1; 9 bases align to TRBD1. V was pared by 2 bases and J by 5 bases, with 5 bases of the junction left unmatched. Germline V lookup: CDR1 SGHRS, CDR2 YFSETQ. The CDR3 contains 15 residues.

The chain couples TRBV19 to TRBJ2-7, with 9 positions matching TRBD1. After removal of 6 bases from V and 3 bases from J, the junction contained 9 bases not matched to a gene. CDR3 size: 15 residues. Germline V gene data show CDR1 as LNHDA and CDR2 as SQIVND (reference sequence). The DNA for the CDR3 is TGTGCCAGTAGACTACAGGGGGCCACCCTCTACGAGCAGTACTTC. Translated: CASRLQGATLYEQYF.

V usage is TRBV6-5 and J usage is TRBJ2-2, with 7 bases lining up with TRBD2. The length of the CDR3 is 14 residues. Germline-derived CDR1 and CDR2 are MNHEY and SVGAGI. V shed 6 bases and J 4 bases; nucleotides not matched to a gene: 5. The CDR3 region has the DNA TGTGCCAGCAGCCCCTGGGGGGGCACCGGGGAGCTGTTTTTT. Amino acid sequence: CASSPWGGTGELFF.

CDR3 nucleotide sequence: TGTGCCAGCAGCTCGGGGGGTACTAGCCCAATTTCCTACAATGAGCAGTTCTTC. The encoded protein is CASSSGGTSPISYNEQFF. The chain employs TRBV5-4 and TRBJ2-1; 7 bases fit TRBD2. Trimming took 3 bases from V and 1 from J; bases not matched to a gene: 13. CDR1 SGHNT and CDR2 YYREEE come from the germline V gene (reference sequence). The CDR3 contains 18 residues. The complete variable domain, with remaining parts taken from reference TRBV5-4 and TRBJ2-1, reads ETGVTQSPTHLIKTRGQQVTLRCSSQSGHNTVSWYQQALGQGPQFIFQYYREEENGRGNFPPRFSGLQFPNYSSELNVNALELDDSALYLCASSSGGTSPISYNEQFFGPGTRLTVL.

The chain couples TRBV18 to TRBJ1-1; 7 bases agree with TRBD1. CDR3 length: 15 residues. V was pared by 4 bases and J by 5 bases, with 10 bases of the junction left unmatched. The germline CDR1 and CDR2 sequences are KGHSH and LQKENI. DNA of the CDR3: TGTGCCAGCTCACTACAGGGGCCCCAGGGTACTGAAGCTTTCTTT. This sequence encodes CASSLQGPQGTEAFF. The full variable domain, rest sourced from reference TRBV18 and TRBJ1-1, is NAGVMQNPRHLVRRRGQEARLRCSPMKGHSHVYWYRQLPEEGLKFMVYLQKENIIDESGMPKERFSAEFPKEGPSILRIQQVVRGDSAAYFCASSLQGPQGTEAFFGQGTRLTVV.

The chain couples TRBV6-2 or TRBV6-3 to TRBJ1-1; 8 nucleotides align to TRBD1. The germline V gene encodes CDR1 MNHEY and CDR2 SVGEGT. Trimming cost V 2 bases and J 4 bases; bases outside gene matches: 9. This CDR3 has 16 amino acids. The CDR3 nucleotides read TGTGCCAGCAGTTACACCCAGGGGGCGTCGGTCACTGAAGCTTTCTTT. Protein sequence: CASSYTQGASVTEAFF.

The chain employs TRBV20-1 and TRBJ2-1; tentative D call: TRBD2 (5 bases). The CDR3 runs 11 residues. The germline V gene encodes CDR1 DFQATT and CDR2 SNEGSKA (reference sequence). Here the CDR3 DNA reads TGCAGCTCCCTACGCGGGAATGAGCAGTTCTTC. It encodes CSSLRGNEQFF.

The chain couples TRBV20-1 to TRBJ2-1, with D possibly matching TRBD2 (6 bases). The V end lost 3 bases, the J end lost 7 bases, and 13 bases lay between the germline ends. The length of the CDR3 is 13 residues. Germline V gene data show CDR1 as DFQATT and CDR2 as SNEGSKA (reference sequence). CDR3 amino acids: CSASTLALNEQFF. The CDR3 region has the DNA TGCAGTGCTAGTACACTAGCTTTGAATGAGCAGTTCTTC.

The chain employs TRBV3-1 (or the pseudogene TRBV3-2) and TRBJ2-5; 9 positions agree with TRBD2. The V gene's germline CDR1 is LGHDT and CDR2 YNNKEL (reference sequence). V trimming: 0 bases; J trimming: 4 bases; junction bases outside the gene matches: 3. The CDR3 extends over 15 amino acids. CDR3 in DNA: TGTGCCAGCAGCCAAGAGCGGGGGGGTAGAGAGACCCAGTACTTC. Translating gives CASSQERGGRETQYF.

The chain uses TRBV5-1 and TRBJ1-6, with a tentative D call TRBD1 (5 bases). The V gene lost 6 bases and the J gene lost 8 bases, with 15 bases spanning the gap. The CDR3 totals 14 residues. Germline CDR1 SGHRS, CDR2 YFSETQ. Here the CDR3 reads CASKGALADSPLHF. Here the CDR3 DNA reads TGCGCCAGCAAAGGGGCACTAGCGGATTCACCCCTCCACTTT.

The chain employs TRBV6-5 and TRBJ2-1, with D maybe TRBD2 (6 bases). V lost 0 bases and J 3 bases, leaving 12 bases between the germline ends. CDR3 length equals 16 residues. Germline V gene lookup returns CDR1 MNHEY and CDR2 SVGAGI. The CDR3 here is CASSYSPGLYYNEQFF. For the CDR3, the DNA is TGTGCCAGCAGTTACTCCCCGGGACTGTACTACAATGAGCAGTTCTTC.

This chain connects TRBV5-4 to TRBJ2-5, with 15 bases lining up with TRBD2. V dropped 5 bases and J dropped 5; count of bases not matched to a gene: 4. Germline values: CDR1 SGHNT, CDR2 YYREEE (reference sequence). CDR3 length equals 15 residues. In DNA, the CDR3 is TGTGCCAGCAGACCCGGACTAGCGGGGGGGGAGACCCAGTACTTC. Encoded protein: CASRPGLAGGETQYF. Looking up the rest from reference TRBV5-4 and TRBJ2-5 gives the full variable domain: ETGVTQSPTHLIKTRGQQVTLRCSSQSGHNTVSWYQQALGQGPQFIFQYYREEENGRGNFPPRFSGLQFPNYSSELNVNALELDDSALYLCASRPGLAGGETQYFGPGTRLLVL.

This rearrangement joins TRBV27 to TRBJ2-7, with 8 bases that match TRBD2. CDR3 length: 15 amino acids. J gave up 4 bases and V 5 bases, and 10 bases lay outside the gene matches. Germline CDR1 and CDR2: MNHEY and SMNVEV (reference sequence). CDR3 loop: CASSPAGGYLYEQYF. CDR3 in DNA: TGTGCCAGCAGTCCCGCGGGGGGTTATCTATACGAGCAGTACTTC.

This chain uses TRBV23-1 with TRBJ1-2; 7 bases match TRBD1. TRBV23-1 is labeled an ORF, and its function is uncertain. V gave up 4 bases and J gave up 6 bases; unmatched junction bases: 8. The CDR3 covers 14 residues. For the CDR3, the DNA is TGCGCCAGCAGTCCCGGGGACAGAGAGGATGGCTACACCTTC. Protein product: CASSPGDREDGYTF.

This clone showed up just a few times. V is TRBV29-1 and J is TRBJ1-1; D is possibly TRBD1 (6 bases). The germline gives CDR1 SQVTM, CDR2 ANQGSEA. The CDR3 is 13 amino acids. Trimming shortened V by 6 bases and J by 4 bases, and 15 bases separated the two germline ends. CDR3 sequence (DNA): TGCAGCGTAAATCAGGGAGGGGGCACTGAAGCTTTCTTT. Protein sequence: CSVNQGGGTEAFF.

CDR3 coding DNA: TGTGCCAGTAGTATGAGGGGGCGAGCTTTCTTT. The encoded protein is CASSMRGRAFF. V usage is TRBV19 and J usage is TRBJ1-1; 7 nucleotides match TRBD1. The CDR3 is made up of 11 amino acids. V was pared by 3 bases and J by 10 bases, with 2 bases of the junction left unmatched. Germline values: CDR1 LNHDA, CDR2 SQIVND (reference sequence).